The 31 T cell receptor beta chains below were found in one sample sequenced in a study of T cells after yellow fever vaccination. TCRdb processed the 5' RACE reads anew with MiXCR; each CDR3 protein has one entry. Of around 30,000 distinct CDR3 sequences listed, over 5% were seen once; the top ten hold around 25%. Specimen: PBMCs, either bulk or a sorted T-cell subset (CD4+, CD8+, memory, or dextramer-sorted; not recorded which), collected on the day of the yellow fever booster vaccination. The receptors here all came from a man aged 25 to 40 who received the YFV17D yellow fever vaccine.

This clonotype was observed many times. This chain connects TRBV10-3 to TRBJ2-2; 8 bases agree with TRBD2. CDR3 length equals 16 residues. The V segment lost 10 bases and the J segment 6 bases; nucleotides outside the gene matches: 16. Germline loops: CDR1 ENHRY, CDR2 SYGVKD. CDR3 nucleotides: TGTGCCACGGAGCAGGGGACTAGTATCGTCGCCGGGGAGCTGTTTTTT. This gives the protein CATEQGTSIVAGELFF.

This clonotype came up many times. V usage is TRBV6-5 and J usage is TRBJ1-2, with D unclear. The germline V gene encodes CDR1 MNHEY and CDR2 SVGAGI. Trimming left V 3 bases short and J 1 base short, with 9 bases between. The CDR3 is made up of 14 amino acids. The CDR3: CASSYTVDNYGYTF. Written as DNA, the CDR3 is TGTGCCAGCAGTTATACTGTGGATAACTATGGCTACACCTTC.

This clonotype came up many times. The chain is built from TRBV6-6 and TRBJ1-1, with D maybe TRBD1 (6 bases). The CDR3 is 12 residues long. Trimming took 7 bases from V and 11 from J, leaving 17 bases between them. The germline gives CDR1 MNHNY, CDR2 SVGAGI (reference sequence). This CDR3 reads CASTQRGVEAFF. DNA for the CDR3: TGTGCCAGCACCCAGAGGGGGGTGGAGGCTTTCTTT.

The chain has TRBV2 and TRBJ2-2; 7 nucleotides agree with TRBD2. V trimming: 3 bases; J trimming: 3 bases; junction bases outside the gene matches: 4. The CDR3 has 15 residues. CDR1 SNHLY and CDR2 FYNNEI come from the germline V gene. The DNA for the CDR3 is TGTGCCAGCAGTGAGGGAGCGGGGTACACCGGGGAGCTGTTTTTT. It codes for CASSEGAGYTGELFF.

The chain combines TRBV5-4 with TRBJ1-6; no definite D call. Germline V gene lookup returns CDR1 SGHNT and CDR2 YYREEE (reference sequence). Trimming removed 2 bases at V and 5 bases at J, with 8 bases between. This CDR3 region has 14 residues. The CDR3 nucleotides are TGTGCCAGCAGCTTTGGATACAATAATTCACCCCTCCACTTT. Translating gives CASSFGYNNSPLHF. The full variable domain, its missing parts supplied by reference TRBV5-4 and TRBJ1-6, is ETGVTQSPTHLIKTRGQQVTLRCSSQSGHNTVSWYQQALGQGPQFIFQYYREEENGRGNFPPRFSGLQFPNYSSELNVNALELDDSALYLCASSFGYNNSPLHFGNGTRLTVT.

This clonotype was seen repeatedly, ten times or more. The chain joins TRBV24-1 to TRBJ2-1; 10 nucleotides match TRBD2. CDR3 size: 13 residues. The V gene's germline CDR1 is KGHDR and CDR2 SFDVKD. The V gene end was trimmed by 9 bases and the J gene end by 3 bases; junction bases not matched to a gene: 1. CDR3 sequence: CATGTSVYNEQFF. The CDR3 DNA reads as TGTGCCACCGGGACTAGCGTCTACAATGAGCAGTTCTTC.

The CDR3 bases are TGTGCCAGCGGCTCAGGGATCAGGGAGGACGAGCAGTACTTC. Translated, it gives CASGSGIREDEQYF. V is TRBV5-4 and J is TRBJ2-7; D perhaps matches TRBD2 (6 bases). Trimming stripped 7 bases from V and 5 bases from J, with 19 bases between. Germline CDR1 SGHNT, CDR2 YYREEE (reference sequence). CDR3 length equals 14 residues.

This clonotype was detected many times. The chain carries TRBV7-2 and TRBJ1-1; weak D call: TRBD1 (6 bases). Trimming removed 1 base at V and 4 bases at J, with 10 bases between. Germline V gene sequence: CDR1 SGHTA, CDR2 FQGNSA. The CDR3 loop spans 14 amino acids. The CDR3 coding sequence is TGTGCCAGCAGCTTAGTAGGGGGAGGCACTGAAGCTTTCTTT. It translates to CASSLVGGGTEAFF.

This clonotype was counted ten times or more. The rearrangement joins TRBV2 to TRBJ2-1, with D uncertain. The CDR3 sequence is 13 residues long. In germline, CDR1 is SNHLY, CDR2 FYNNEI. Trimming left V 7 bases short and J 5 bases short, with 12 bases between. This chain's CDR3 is CASNGQAHNEQFF. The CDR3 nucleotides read TGTGCCAGCAACGGGCAGGCACACAATGAGCAGTTCTTC.

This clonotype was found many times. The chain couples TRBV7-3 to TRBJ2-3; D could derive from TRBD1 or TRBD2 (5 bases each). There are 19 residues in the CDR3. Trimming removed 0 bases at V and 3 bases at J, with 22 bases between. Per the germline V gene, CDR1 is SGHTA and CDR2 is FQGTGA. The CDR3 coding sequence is TGTGCCAGCAGCTTAACGGGGGTGAGAGGGCCATTGTGGACAGATACGCAGTATTTT. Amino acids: CASSLTGVRGPLWTDTQYF.

CDR3 region: CSVEAFRGLMNTEAFF. CDR3 in DNA: TGCAGCGTTGAAGCTTTTAGGGGGCTCATGAACACTGAAGCTTTCTTT. The chain uses TRBV29-1 and TRBJ1-1, with TRBD1 identical over 7 bases. Trimming took 1 base from V and 0 from J; bases not matched to a gene: 8. The CDR3 runs to 16 residues. Germline CDR1 is SQVTM and CDR2 is ANQGSEA. Filled out from reference TRBV29-1 and TRBJ1-1, the complete variable domain reads SAVISQKPSRDICQRGTSLTIQCQVDSQVTMMFWYRQQPGQSLTLIATANQGSEATYESGFVIDKFPISRPNLTFSTLTVSNMSPEDSSIYLCSVEAFRGLMNTEAFFGQGTRLTVV.

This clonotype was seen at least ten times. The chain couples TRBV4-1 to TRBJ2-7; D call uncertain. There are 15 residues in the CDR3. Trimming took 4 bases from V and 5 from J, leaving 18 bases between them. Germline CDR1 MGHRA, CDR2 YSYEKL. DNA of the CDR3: TGCGCCAGCAGCCCTGCAAGCTTTGGGGATGACGAGCAGTACTTC. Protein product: CASSPASFGDDEQYF.

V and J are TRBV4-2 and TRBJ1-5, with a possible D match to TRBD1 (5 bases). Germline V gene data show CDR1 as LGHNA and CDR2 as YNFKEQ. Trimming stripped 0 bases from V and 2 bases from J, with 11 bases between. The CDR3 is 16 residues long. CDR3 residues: CASSQDRGRGNQPQHF. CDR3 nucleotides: TGTGCCAGCAGCCAAGATAGGGGCCGAGGCAATCAGCCCCAGCATTTT.

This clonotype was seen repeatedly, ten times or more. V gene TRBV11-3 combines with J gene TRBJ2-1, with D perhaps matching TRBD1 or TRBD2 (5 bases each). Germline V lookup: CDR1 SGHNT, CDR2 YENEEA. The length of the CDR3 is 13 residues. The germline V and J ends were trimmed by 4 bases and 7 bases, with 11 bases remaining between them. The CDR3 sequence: CASSSFGANEQFF. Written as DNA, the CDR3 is TGTGCCAGCAGCTCCTTCGGGGCAAATGAGCAGTTCTTC.

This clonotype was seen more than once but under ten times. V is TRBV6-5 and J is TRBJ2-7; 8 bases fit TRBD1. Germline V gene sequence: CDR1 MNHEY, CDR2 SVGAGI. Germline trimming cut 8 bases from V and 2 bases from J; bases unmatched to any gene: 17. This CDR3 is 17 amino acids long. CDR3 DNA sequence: TGTGCCAGCCGTACAAGAGTGACAGGGGTCCTCCCCTACGAGCAGTACTTC. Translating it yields CASRTRVTGVLPYEQYF.

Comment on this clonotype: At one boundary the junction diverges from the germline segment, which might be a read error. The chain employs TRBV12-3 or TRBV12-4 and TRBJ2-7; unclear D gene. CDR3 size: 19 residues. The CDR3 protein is CACSLYQFNISGHSYEQYF. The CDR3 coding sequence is TGTGCCTGCAGTTTATATCAGTTTAATATTTCGGGCCACTCCTACGAGCAGTACTTC.

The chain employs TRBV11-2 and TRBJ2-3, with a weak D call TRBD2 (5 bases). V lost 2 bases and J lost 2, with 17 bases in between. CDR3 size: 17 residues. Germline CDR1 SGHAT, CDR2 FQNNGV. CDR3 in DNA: TGTGCCAGCAGCTTACGGGGAGTCGGCGGCTTCACAGATACGCAGTATTTT. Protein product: CASSLRGVGGFTDTQYF.

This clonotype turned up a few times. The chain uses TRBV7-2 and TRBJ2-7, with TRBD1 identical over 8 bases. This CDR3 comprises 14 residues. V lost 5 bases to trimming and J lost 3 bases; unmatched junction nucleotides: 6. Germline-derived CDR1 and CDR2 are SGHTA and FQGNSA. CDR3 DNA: TGTGCCAGCAGCCAGGGACAGGCTTACTACGAGCAGTACTTC. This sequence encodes CASSQGQAYYEQYF.

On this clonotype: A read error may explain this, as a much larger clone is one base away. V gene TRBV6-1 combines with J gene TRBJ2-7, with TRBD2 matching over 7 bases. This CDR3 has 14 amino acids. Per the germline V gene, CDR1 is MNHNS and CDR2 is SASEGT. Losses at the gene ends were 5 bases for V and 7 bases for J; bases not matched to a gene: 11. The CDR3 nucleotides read TGTGCCAGCAGTCATGTGGGAGGGCCCAGAGAGCAGTACTTC. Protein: CASSHVGGPREQYF.

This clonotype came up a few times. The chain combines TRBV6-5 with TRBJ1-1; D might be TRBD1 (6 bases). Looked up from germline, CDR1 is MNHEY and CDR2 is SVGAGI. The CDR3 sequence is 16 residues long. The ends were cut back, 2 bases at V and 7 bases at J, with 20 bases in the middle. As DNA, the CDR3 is TGTGCCAGCAGTTACAGCGGACAGATAATAGGAGTTGAAGCTTTCTTT. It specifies CASSYSGQIIGVEAFF.

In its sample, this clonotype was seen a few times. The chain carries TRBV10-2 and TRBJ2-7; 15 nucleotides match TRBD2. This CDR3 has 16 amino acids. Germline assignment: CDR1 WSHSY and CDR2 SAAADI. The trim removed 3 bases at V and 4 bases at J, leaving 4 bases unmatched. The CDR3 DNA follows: TGCGCCAGCAGTGACAATGGACTAGCGGGAGGGTACGAGCAGTACTTC. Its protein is CASSDNGLAGGYEQYF.

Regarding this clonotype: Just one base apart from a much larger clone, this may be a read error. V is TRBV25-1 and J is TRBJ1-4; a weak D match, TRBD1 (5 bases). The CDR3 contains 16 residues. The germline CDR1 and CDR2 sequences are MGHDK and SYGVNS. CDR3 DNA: TGTGTCAGCAGTGAATACCCGGGGGCAACTAATGAAAAACTGTTTTTT. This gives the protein CVSSEYPGATNEKLFF.

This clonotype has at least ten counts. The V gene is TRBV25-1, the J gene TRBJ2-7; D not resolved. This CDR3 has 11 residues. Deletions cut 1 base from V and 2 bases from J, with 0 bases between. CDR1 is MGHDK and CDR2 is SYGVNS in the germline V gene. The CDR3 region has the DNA TGTGCCAGCAGTGAATCCTACGAGCAGTACTTC. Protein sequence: CASSESYEQYF.

CDR3 amino acids: CASGPVAAAFSYDEQFF. CDR3 nucleotides: TGTGCCAGCGGCCCCGTGGCCGCCGCCTTTTCTTACGATGAGCAGTTCTTC. The V gene is TRBV4-2, the J gene TRBJ2-1; unclear D gene. The germline gives CDR1 LGHNA, CDR2 YNFKEQ. V lost 8 bases to trimming and J lost 8 bases, with 28 bases between them. The CDR3 spans 17 residues.

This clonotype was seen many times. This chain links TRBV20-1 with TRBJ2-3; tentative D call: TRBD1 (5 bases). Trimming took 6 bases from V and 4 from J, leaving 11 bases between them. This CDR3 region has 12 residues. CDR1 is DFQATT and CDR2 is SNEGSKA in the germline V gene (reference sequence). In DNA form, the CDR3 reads TGCAGTGCGAGGTGGGGCTCAGATACGCAGTATTTT. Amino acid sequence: CSARWGSDTQYF.

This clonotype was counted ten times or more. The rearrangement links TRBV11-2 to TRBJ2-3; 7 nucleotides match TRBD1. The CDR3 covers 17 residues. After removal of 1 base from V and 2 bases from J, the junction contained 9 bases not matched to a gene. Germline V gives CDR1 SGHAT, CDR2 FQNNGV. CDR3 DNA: TGTGCCAGCAGCTTAGGGACGCGGACAGGCAACACAGATACGCAGTATTTT. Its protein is CASSLGTRTGNTDTQYF.

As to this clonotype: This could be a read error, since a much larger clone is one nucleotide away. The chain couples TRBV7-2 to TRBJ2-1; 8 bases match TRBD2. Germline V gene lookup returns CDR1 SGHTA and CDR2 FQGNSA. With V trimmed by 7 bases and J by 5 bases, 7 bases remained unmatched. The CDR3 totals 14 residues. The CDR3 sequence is CASIELAANNEQFF. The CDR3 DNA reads TGTGCCAGCATCGAACTAGCGGCCAACAATGAGCAGTTCTTC.

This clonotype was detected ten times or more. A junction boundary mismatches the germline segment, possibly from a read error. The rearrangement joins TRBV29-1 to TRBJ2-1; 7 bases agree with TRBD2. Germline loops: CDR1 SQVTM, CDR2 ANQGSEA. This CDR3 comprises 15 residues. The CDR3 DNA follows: TGCAGCGCTGAAGATCGGGGGAGGGCCGCAAATGAGCAGTTCTTC. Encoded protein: CSAEDRGRAANEQFF.

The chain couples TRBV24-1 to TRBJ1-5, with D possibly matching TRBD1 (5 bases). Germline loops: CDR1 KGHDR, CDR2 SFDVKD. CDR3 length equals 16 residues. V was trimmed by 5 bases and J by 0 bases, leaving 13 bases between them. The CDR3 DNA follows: TGTGCCACCAGTGGGTCCGGGGGAGGTAGCAATCAGCCCCAGCATTTT. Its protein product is CATSGSGGGSNQPQHF.

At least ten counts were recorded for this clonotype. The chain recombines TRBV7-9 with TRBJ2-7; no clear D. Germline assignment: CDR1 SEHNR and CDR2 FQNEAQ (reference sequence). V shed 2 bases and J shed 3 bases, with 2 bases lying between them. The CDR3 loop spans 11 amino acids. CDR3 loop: CASSLIYEQYF. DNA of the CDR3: TGTGCCAGCAGCTTAATCTACGAGCAGTACTTC. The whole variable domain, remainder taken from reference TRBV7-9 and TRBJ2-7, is DTGVSQNPRHKITKRGQNVTFRCDPISEHNRLYWYRQTLGQGPEFLTYFQNEAQLEKSRLLSDRFSAERPKGSFSTLEIQRTEQGDSAMYLCASSLIYEQYFGPGTRLTVT.

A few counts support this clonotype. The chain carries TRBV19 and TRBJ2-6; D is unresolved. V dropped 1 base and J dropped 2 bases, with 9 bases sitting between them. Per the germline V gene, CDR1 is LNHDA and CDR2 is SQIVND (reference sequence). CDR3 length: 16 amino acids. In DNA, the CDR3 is TGTGCCAGTAGTATAGGTGGTTCTGCTGGGGCCAACGTCCTGACTTTC. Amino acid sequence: CASSIGGSAGANVLTF.